Listed below are T cell receptor beta chains from one sample, sequenced in a study of T-cell memory formation after mild COVID-19. MiXCR, run by TCRdb on the 5' RACE reads, gives a single entry per CDR3 protein. The sample records roughly 200,000 distinct CDR3 sequences, 16% being singletons. The sequenced material came from PBMCs or a T cell subset sorted from them (not recorded which). All receptors come from an adult woman who had mild COVID-19 (a few samples of this study predate the infection). Cell type and time point are not known. Both conserved end residues are part of each CDR3. A D gene is named only where the DNA matches it firmly. Rows give clone size only sometimes, using once, few, many, or a class for an expanded clone.

NA	TRBJ1-1	TRBV5-1	NA	CASSSGVNTEAFF	TGCGCCAGCAGCTCAGGGGTGAACACTGAAGCTTTCTTT
few	TRBJ2-5	TRBV24-1	NA	CATSDTTEYQETQYF	TGTGCCACCAGTGATACGACAGAGTACCAAGAGACCCAGTACTTC
NA	TRBJ1-5	TRBV29-1	NA	CSVAGTSNQPQHF	TGCAGCGTTGCAGGGACTAGCAATCAGCCCCAGCATTTT
NA	TRBJ2-1	TRBV28	TRBD2	CASRPSGNWNEQFF	TGTGCCTCCCGCCCTAGCGGGAATTGGAATGAGCAGTTCTTC
NA	TRBJ2-3	TRBV20-1	NA	CSALQGTTDTQYF	TGCAGTGCTTTACAGGGAACCACAGATACGCAGTATTTT
NA	TRBJ2-3	TRBV2	NA	CASGLTDTQYF	TGTGCCAGCGGACTCACAGATACGCAGTATTTT
few	TRBJ2-7	TRBV6-2/TRBV6-3	TRBD2	CASSYRRDYPSYEQYF	TGTGCCAGCAGTTACCGTCGGGACTACCCCTCCTACGAGCAGTACTTC
few	TRBJ1-2	TRBV15	NA	CATSRDLTNNYGYTF	TGTGCCACCAGCAGAGATCTTACGAATAACTATGGCTACACCTTC
NA	TRBJ1-1	TRBV6-2/TRBV6-3	NA	CASVLRGGVSGAFF	TGTGCCAGTGTCCTTCGAGGAGGAGTCTCTGGAGCTTTCTTT
few	TRBJ2-2	TRBV29-1	TRBD2	CSVDSSSGSSTGELFF	TGCAGCGTTGATTCCTCTAGCGGGAGTTCCACCGGGGAGCTGTTTTTT
NA	TRBJ2-1	TRBV24-1	TRBD1	CATSDYRTGGSNEQFF	TGTGCCACCAGTGATTACCGAACAGGGGGTAGCAATGAGCAGTTCTTC
NA	TRBJ1-6	TRBV27	TRBD1	CASSSQAPRQGWDNNSPLHF	TGTGCCAGCAGTTCCCAGGCCCCCAGACAGGGTTGGGACAATAATTCACCCCTCCACTTT
NA	TRBJ2-1	TRBV20-1	NA	CSDRVVLLNEQFF	TGCAGTGATAGGGTAGTTTTGTTGAATGAGCAGTTCTTC
NA	TRBJ1-2	TRBV4-1	NA	CASRHGLSEANYGYTF	TGCGCCAGCAGACATGGACTTTCCGAAGCTAACTATGGCTACACCTTC
NA	TRBJ2-3	TRBV12-3/TRBV12-4	NA	CASIPYSSLVGTDTQYF	TGTGCCAGCATTCCGTACTCCTCTCTAGTGGGCACAGATACGCAGTATTTT
NA	TRBJ2-7	TRBV7-9	NA	CASSRQPTTYEQYF	TGTGCCAGCAGCCGGCAGCCCACTACCTACGAGCAGTACTTC
few	TRBJ1-4	TRBV12-3/TRBV12-4	NA	CASRDSLNEKLFF	TGTGCCAGCAGGGACAGTCTTAATGAAAAACTGTTTTTT
NA	TRBJ2-2	TRBV3-1	NA	CASSQRGTLPGELFF	TGTGCCAGCAGCCAGAGGGGGACACTCCCCGGGGAGCTGTTTTTT
NA	TRBJ2-4	TRBV18	NA	CASSRGQSGDIQYF	TGTGCCAGCTCACGCGGACAGTCAGGGGACATTCAGTACTTC
NA	TRBJ2-1	TRBV24-1	TRBD2	CATSDPNLAVYNEQFF	TGTGCCACCAGTGACCCCAATCTAGCGGTCTACAATGAGCAGTTCTTC
few	TRBJ1-4	TRBV7-8	TRBD1	CASSENRGANEKLFF	TGTGCCAGCAGCGAGAACAGGGGCGCTAATGAAAAACTGTTTTTT
NA	TRBJ2-5	TRBV4-1	NA	CASSQEAPGFRETQYF	TGCGCCAGCAGCCAAGAGGCTCCGGGGTTTCGGGAGACCCAGTACTTC
few	TRBJ2-7	TRBV18	NA	CASSPGRAVGEQYF	TGTGCCAGCTCACCAGGCAGGGCCGTCGGGGAGCAGTACTTC
NA	TRBJ1-1	TRBV24-1	NA	CATSGFRGDTEAFF	TGTGCCACCAGTGGATTTCGCGGGGACACTGAAGCTTTCTTT
NA	TRBJ2-3	TRBV7-9	NA	CASSIGAREDTQYF	TGTGCCAGCAGTATCGGGGCGCGCGAAGATACGCAGTATTTT
NA	TRBJ2-2	TRBV7-3	TRBD2	CASSTTSRGRVGGELFF	TGTGCCAGCAGCACGACTAGCCGGGGGAGAGTTGGCGGGGAGCTGTTTTTT
few	TRBJ2-2	TRBV25-1	TRBD1	CASRRQGADTGELFF	TGTGCCAGCAGGAGGCAGGGGGCCGACACCGGGGAGCTGTTTTTT
few	TRBJ2-3	TRBV14	TRBD2	CASSQGPGLARSGTDTQYF	TGTGCCAGCAGCCAAGGTCCGGGACTAGCGCGAAGTGGCACAGATACGCAGTATTTT
NA	TRBJ1-1	TRBV7-3	NA	CASSSQLNTEAFF	TGTGCCAGCAGCTCTCAGTTGAACACTGAAGCTTTCTTT